Listed here are 8 T cell receptor beta chains from one sample, sequenced in a study of identifying expanded T cells in peripheral blood. Only in-frame clones appear in the TCRdb table, and some are missing; sequencing was by immunoSEQ multiplex PCR. This sample has 50,000 to 60,000 clones; about 80% occur once, and the top ten carry around a sixth. The sample comprised blood. The receptors derive from a person aged 18 to 75 in good health.

The chain has TRBV5-4 and TRBJ2-1; D is perhaps TRBD1 or TRBD2 (5 bases each). This CDR3 has 13 residues. The germline V gene has CDR1 SGHNT and CDR2 YYREEE (reference sequence). Trimming took off 5 bases at V and 5 bases at J, with 11 bases between the two ends. This CDR3 reads CASREGPDNEQFF. CDR3 sequence (DNA): TGTGCCAGCAGAGAGGGACCCGACAATGAGCAGTTCTTC. Based on the CDR3 plus reference TRBV5-4 and TRBJ2-1, the full variable domain is ETGVTQSPTHLIKTRGQQVTLRCSSQSGHNTVSWYQQALGQGPQFIFQYYREEENGRGNFPPRFSGLQFPNYSSELNVNALELDDSALYLCASREGPDNEQFFGPGTRLTVL.

The chain recombines TRBV5-4 with TRBJ2-5, with D possibly matching TRBD2 (5 bases). The V gene lost 4 bases and the J gene lost 7 bases, with 26 bases spanning the gap. Germline CDR1 SGHNT, CDR2 YYREEE (reference sequence). The CDR3 has 17 residues. The CDR3 here is CASSPGAFRAGEGTQYF. Written as DNA, the CDR3 is TGTGCCAGCAGCCCTGGAGCCTTTAGAGCCGGAGAGGGGACCCAGTACTTC.

The chain couples TRBV5-1 to TRBJ1-2; D perhaps matches TRBD1 (5 bases). With 4 bases removed from V and 3 bases from J, the gap between germline ends came to 10 bases. Germline values: CDR1 SGHRS, CDR2 YFSETQ. The CDR3 has 13 residues. The CDR3: CASSTPTDYGYTF. CDR3 in DNA: TGCGCCAGCAGCACCCCGACAGACTATGGCTACACCTTC.

This sequence joins TRBV30 and TRBJ1-4; D possibly corresponds to TRBD1 (5 bases). Trimming removed 0 bases from V and 8 bases from J, with 10 bases in between. Germline values: CDR1 GTSNPN, CDR2 SVGIG (reference sequence). This CDR3 region has 13 residues. CDR3 in amino acids: CAWSVQDIEKLFF. As DNA, the CDR3 is TGTGCCTGGAGTGTACAGGACATCGAAAAACTGTTTTTT.

The chain is built from TRBV5-1 and TRBJ1-2, with no clear D. The CDR3 consists of 14 residues. V was clipped by 0 bases and J by 4 bases, with 10 bases between them. Germline V gene lookup returns CDR1 SGHRS and CDR2 YFSETQ. The CDR3 DNA reads TGCGCCAGCAGCTTGGTCCCGGGAAGCTATGGCTACACCTTC. It translates to CASSLVPGSYGYTF.

The CDR3 protein is CASSKDRGIHEQYF. CDR3 sequence (DNA): TGTGCCAGCAGCAAGGACAGGGGAATCCACGAGCAGTACTTC. The chain couples TRBV7-2 to TRBJ2-7; 9 bases agree with TRBD1. The V segment lost 5 bases and the J segment 5 bases; nucleotides outside the gene matches: 7. The V gene's germline CDR1 is SGHTA and CDR2 FQGNSA. CDR3 length equals 14 residues.

This chain uses TRBV7-2 with TRBJ2-5; perhaps TRBD1 as D (6 bases). CDR1 is SGHTA and CDR2 is FQGNSA in the germline V gene. V shed 1 base and J shed 0 bases, with 12 bases lying between them. The CDR3 consists of 16 residues. The CDR3 region is CASSLGDMKYQETQYF. CDR3 bases: TGTGCCAGCAGCTTAGGGGACATGAAGTACCAAGAGACCCAGTACTTC.

This clone appeared a few times. This rearrangement joins TRBV29-1 to TRBJ2-1, with D tentatively TRBD2 (5 bases). The CDR3 has 12 amino acids. The germline gives CDR1 SQVTM, CDR2 ANQGSEA. V lost 7 bases to trimming and J lost 9 bases, with 16 bases between them. The CDR3 region is CSGSHLGGEQFF. CDR3 nucleotide sequence: TGCAGCGGCTCGCACCTCGGAGGTGAGCAGTTCTTC.